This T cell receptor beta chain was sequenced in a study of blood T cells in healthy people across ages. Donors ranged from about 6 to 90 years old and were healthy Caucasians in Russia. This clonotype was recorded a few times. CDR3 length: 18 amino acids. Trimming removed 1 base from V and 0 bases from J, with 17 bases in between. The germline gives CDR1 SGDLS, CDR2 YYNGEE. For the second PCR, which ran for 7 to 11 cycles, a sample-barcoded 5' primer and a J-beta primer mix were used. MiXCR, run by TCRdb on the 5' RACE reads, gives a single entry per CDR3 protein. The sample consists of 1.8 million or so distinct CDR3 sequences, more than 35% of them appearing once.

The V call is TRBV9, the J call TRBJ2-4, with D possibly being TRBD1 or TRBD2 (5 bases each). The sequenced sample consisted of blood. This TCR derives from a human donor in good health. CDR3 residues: CASSVRADPGGAKNIQYF. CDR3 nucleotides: TGTGCCAGCAGCGTACGAGCGGACCCTGGGGGAGCCAAAAACATTCAGTACTTC.